This T cell receptor (beta chain) was identified during a study of cytomegalovirus exposure and HLA in healthy donors. Study context: Among the 400 or so donors who were genotyped, about 79% fell in the genetic ancestry cluster that is associated with self-reported Caucasian donors. General observations from the study: Per a prior analysis, the majority of TCR beta V segments were productive roughly 87% or roughly 30% of the time.

This clone was seen just once. The antigen is undetermined. 60 Vbeta and 13 Jbeta primers were used in PCR. The data were produced by immunoSEQ multiplex PCR, yet TCRdb's version contains in-frame clones alone and is incomplete. Of some 180,000 clones listed, about 88% are singletons. The germline gives CDR1 MNHEY, CDR2 SMNVEV (reference sequence). The V segment lost 0 bases and the J segment 5 bases; nucleotides outside the gene matches: 7. The CDR3 has 16 amino acids. This TCR was recovered from a man aged 30 to 39 in good health and CMV-seropositive. Material: PBMCs. The rearrangement joins TRBV27 to TRBJ1-2; 9 nucleotides match TRBD1. CDR3 DNA: TGTGCCAGCAGTTTATCTAACAGGGGGCGCGGATATGGCTACACCTTC. This encodes CASSLSNRGRGYGYTF.